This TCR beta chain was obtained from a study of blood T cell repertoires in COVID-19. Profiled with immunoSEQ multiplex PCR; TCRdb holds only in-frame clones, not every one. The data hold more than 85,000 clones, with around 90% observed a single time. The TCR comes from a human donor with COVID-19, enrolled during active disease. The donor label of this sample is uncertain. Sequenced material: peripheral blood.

The DNA of the CDR3 is TGTGCCAGCAGCTTGGGCCTAGCGGGGGCCACGCAGTATTTT. Residues: CASSLGLAGATQYF. The chain employs TRBV7-9 and TRBJ2-3; 10 bases are shared with TRBD2. V shed 3 bases, J shed 9 bases, and the junction held 6 bases outside the gene matches. The CDR3 sequence is 14 residues long. Germline V gene sequence: CDR1 SEHNR, CDR2 FQNEAQ (reference sequence).